These T cell receptor beta chains were read from a single sample in a study of T-cell memory formation after mild COVID-19. TCRdb analysed the 5' RACE reads with MiXCR anew, one entry per CDR3 protein. Of approximately 410,000 distinct CDR3 sequences listed, under 25% are singletons. The material sequenced was PBMCs or a T cell subset sorted from them (not recorded which). The receptors were sampled from an adult woman who had mild COVID-19 (a few samples of this study predate the infection). Cell type and time point are not known. Both conserved end residues are part of each CDR3. The D gene is left open where the match is weak. The size entry is marked missing in some rows and otherwise reads once, few, many or a size class.

DNA: TGTGCCAGCAGCAATGTAGCGGGAAAAACCGGGGAGCTGTTTTTT
CDR3: CASSNVAGKTGELFF
size: NA
D: TRBD2
V: TRBV7-6
J: TRBJ2-2

DNA: TGCAGTGCTAGAGCCAGCGGGAGCGGCTTTTACAATGAGCAGTTCTTC
CDR3: CSARASGSGFYNEQFF
size: few
D: TRBD2
V: TRBV20-1
J: TRBJ2-1

DNA: TGTGCCAGCAGCACAGACAGGGGGCAATTCCACGAGCAGTACTTC
CDR3: CASSTDRGQFHEQYF
size: few
D: TRBD1
V: TRBV7-8
J: TRBJ2-7

DNA: TGTGCCAGCAGCCCGCAAGGTAGATCGGAGACCCAGTACTTC
CDR3: CASSPQGRSETQYF
size: NA
D: NA
V: TRBV7-2
J: TRBJ2-5

DNA: TGCGCCAGCAGCCAAGGGGCAGGACAAGAGACCCAGTACTTC
CDR3: CASSQGAGQETQYF
size: NA
D: NA
V: TRBV4-3
J: TRBJ2-5

DNA: TGTGCCAGCAGCCCCTCGTCTTCACCCCTCCACTTT
CDR3: CASSPSSSPLHF
size: few
D: NA
V: TRBV14
J: TRBJ1-6

DNA: TGCGCCAGCAGCTTGGAGGTAGCGGGGGCTATAACGGGAGATACGCAGTATTTT
CDR3: CASSLEVAGAITGDTQYF
size: few
D: TRBD2
V: TRBV5-1
J: TRBJ2-3

DNA: TGTGCCTGGCACCGTCGGACAGGGGGCTCCTACAATGAGCAGTTCTTC
CDR3: CAWHRRTGGSYNEQFF
size: NA
D: TRBD1
V: TRBV30
J: TRBJ2-1

DNA: TGTGCCAGCAGCTCCCAGCGGGTCCACGAGCAGTACTTC
CDR3: CASSSQRVHEQYF
size: few
D: NA
V: TRBV7-2
J: TRBJ2-7

DNA: TGTGCCTGGAGTGGGACAGGGGGCCGGCAGCCCCAGCATTTT
CDR3: CAWSGTGGRQPQHF
size: NA
D: TRBD1
V: TRBV30
J: TRBJ1-5

DNA: TGTGCCACCAGCAGAGAAGGGTTTAGCGGGACCCGAAGGGGGGATACGCAGTATTTT
CDR3: CATSREGFSGTRRGDTQYF
size: NA
D: TRBD2
V: TRBV15
J: TRBJ2-3

DNA: TGTGCCAGCAGACCAGGCGCCTCTAGAGGGTGGGGGAACAATGAGCAGTTCTTC
CDR3: CASRPGASRGWGNNEQFF
size: NA
D: NA
V: TRBV27
J: TRBJ2-1

DNA: TGCGCCAGCAGATCCGTAGGGGGGGCGAGCACAGATACGCAGTATTTT
CDR3: CASRSVGGASTDTQYF
size: few
D: NA
V: TRBV5-1
J: TRBJ2-3

DNA: TGTGCCAGCAGCCTGGACAGGGCGGATGAAGCTTTCTTT
CDR3: CASSLDRADEAFF
size: NA
D: TRBD1
V: TRBV13
J: TRBJ1-1

DNA: TGTGCCAGCAGTTTACAGGGGTATGAGCAGTTCTTC
CDR3: CASSLQGYEQFF
size: NA
D: TRBD1
V: TRBV6-5
J: TRBJ2-1

DNA: TGTGCCAGCAGCCTAGAGCGGGGGGAAGTTGAGGATACGCAGTATTTT
CDR3: CASSLERGEVEDTQYF
size: NA
D: NA
V: TRBV21-1
J: TRBJ2-3

DNA: TGTGCCAGCAGCTTGACGGACAACTCCTACGAGCAGTACTTC
CDR3: CASSLTDNSYEQYF
size: NA
D: NA
V: TRBV7-6
J: TRBJ2-7

DNA: TGTGCCAGCAGTGGGGACAGGGCTGGGGCCAACGTCCTGACTTTC
CDR3: CASSGDRAGANVLTF
size: few
D: TRBD1
V: TRBV7-9
J: TRBJ2-6

DNA: TGTGCCAGCAGCTTAGTTGGACACCCGAACACCGGGGAGCTGTTTTTT
CDR3: CASSLVGHPNTGELFF
size: few
D: NA
V: TRBV7-8
J: TRBJ2-2

DNA: TGTGCCAGCACCCCAGAGGTTTATTACGAGCAGTACTTC
CDR3: CASTPEVYYEQYF
size: few
D: NA
V: TRBV12-3/TRBV12-4
J: TRBJ2-7

DNA: TGCGCCAGCAGCCAAGGGGACGGGACAGGAAACTACGAGCAGTACTTC
CDR3: CASSQGDGTGNYEQYF
size: NA
D: TRBD1
V: TRBV4-1
J: TRBJ2-7

DNA: TGCGCCAGCAGCTTACCCCAGGGGGGGAACACCGGGGAGCTGTTTTTT
CDR3: CASSLPQGGNTGELFF
size: NA
D: NA
V: TRBV5-1
J: TRBJ2-2

DNA: TGCAGCGCCCAAAAGGGGAAACGGGGCTCCTACGAGCAGTACTTC
CDR3: CSAQKGKRGSYEQYF
size: NA
D: NA
V: TRBV29-1
J: TRBJ2-7

DNA: TGTGCCAGCAGCCAATTCAATGAGCAGTTCTTC
CDR3: CASSQFNEQFF
size: few
D: NA
V: TRBV3-1
J: TRBJ2-1

DNA: TGTGCCACCAGCAGTGTAGCGGAGTCCAATCAGTTCTTC
CDR3: CATSSVAESNQFF
size: few
D: NA
V: TRBV15
J: TRBJ2-1

DNA: TGCGCCAGCAAGGGCAGGGGTACGGAAAAACTGTTTTTT
CDR3: CASKGRGTEKLFF
size: NA
D: NA
V: TRBV5-1
J: TRBJ1-4

DNA: TGTGCCAGCCACGGACACTTGTTAGGACGGAACACTGAAGCTTTCTTT
CDR3: CASHGHLLGRNTEAFF
size: many
D: NA
V: TRBV2
J: TRBJ1-1

DNA: TGTGCCAGCAGCTTGTGGGACGGGGGAGGAAACACCATATATTTT
CDR3: CASSLWDGGGNTIYF
size: few
D: NA
V: TRBV5-5
J: TRBJ1-3

DNA: TGTGCCAGCAGAAGGGCAGGGGGCAATGAGCAGTTCTTC
CDR3: CASRRAGGNEQFF
size: few
D: TRBD1
V: TRBV3-1
J: TRBJ2-1